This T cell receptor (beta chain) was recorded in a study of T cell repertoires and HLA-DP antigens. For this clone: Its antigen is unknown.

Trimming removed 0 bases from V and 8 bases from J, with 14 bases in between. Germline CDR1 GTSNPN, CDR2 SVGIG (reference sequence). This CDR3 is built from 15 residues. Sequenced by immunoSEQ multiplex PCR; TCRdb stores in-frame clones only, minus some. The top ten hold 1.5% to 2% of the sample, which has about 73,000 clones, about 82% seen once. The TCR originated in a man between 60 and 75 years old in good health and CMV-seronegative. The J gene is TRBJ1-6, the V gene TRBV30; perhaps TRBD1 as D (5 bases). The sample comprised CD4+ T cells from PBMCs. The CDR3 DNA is TGTGCCTGGAGTGTGGGGAGAGGGGACCATTCACCCCTCCACTTT. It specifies CAWSVGRGDHSPLHF.